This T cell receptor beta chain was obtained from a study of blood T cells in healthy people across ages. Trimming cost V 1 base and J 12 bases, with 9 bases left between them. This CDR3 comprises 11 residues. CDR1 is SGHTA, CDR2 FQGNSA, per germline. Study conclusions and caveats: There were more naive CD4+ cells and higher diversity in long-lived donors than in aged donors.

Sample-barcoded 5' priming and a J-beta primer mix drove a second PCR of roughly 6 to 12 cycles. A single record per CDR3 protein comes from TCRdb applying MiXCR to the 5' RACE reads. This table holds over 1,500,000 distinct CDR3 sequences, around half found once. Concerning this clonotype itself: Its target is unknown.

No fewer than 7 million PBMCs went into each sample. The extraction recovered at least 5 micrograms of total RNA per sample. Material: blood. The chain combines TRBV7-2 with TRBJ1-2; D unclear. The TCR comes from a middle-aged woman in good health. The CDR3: CASSLGEGNTF. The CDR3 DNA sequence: TGTGCCAGCAGCTTAGGGGAGGGAAACACCTTC.